This TCR beta chain is from a study of T cell repertoires in cytomegalovirus infection. The CDR3 loop spans 14 amino acids. V dropped 4 bases and J dropped 4; count of bases not matched to a gene: 5. The V gene's germline CDR1 is SGHDN and CDR2 FVKESK. MiXCR, run by TCRdb on the reads, gives a single entry per CDR3 protein. This table holds just under 500,000 distinct CDR3 sequences, around 30% found once. This clonotype was seen only a few times. Its antigen is currently unknown. The clonotype was recovered from a human donor in good health (CMV status not recorded). Some clones in this sample may be carry-over from other donors' samples. The V and J genes are TRBV14 and TRBJ1-2, with 8 bases lining up with TRBD1. Sequenced material: cultured PBMCs, taken from culture after CMV antigen stimulation. In DNA form, the CDR3 reads TGTGCCAGCAGCCTAAGAGGACAGGGCTATGGCTACACCTTC. It yields the protein CASSLRGQGYGYTF.